This passage covers 2 T cell receptor beta chains from one sample sequenced in a study of beta chain features in type 1 diabetes. The whole isolated RNA underwent reverse transcription, so sequencing captured expressed TCRB transcripts. Assay: immunoSEQ multiplex PCR; the TCRdb copy retains only in-frame clones and omits some. Among approximately 17,000 clones listed, 55% were seen once. Sequenced sample: stem cell memory CD4+ T cells from blood. These receptors originate from a woman younger than 30 in good health.

V and J are TRBV7-9 and TRBJ1-2, with TRBD1 as a possible D gene (5 bases). The V gene lost 1 base and the J gene lost 3 bases, with 12 bases spanning the gap. CDR1 is SEHNR, CDR2 FQNEAQ, per germline (reference sequence). The CDR3 extends over 15 amino acids. The CDR3 DNA sequence: TGTGCCAGCAGCTTAGAGCCCCCGGGGGACTATGGCTACACCTTC. Translated: CASSLEPPGDYGYTF.

The chain couples TRBV2 to TRBJ2-7, with 7 bases aligning to TRBD2. V dropped 6 bases and J dropped 2; count of bases not matched to a gene: 7. This CDR3 is 14 amino acids long. CDR1 is SNHLY, CDR2 FYNNEI, per germline. In DNA form, the CDR3 reads TGTGCCAGCAGGGCCTGGACTAGTACCTACGAGCAGTACTTC. It codes for CASRAWTSTYEQYF. Filled out from reference TRBV2 and TRBJ2-7, the complete variable domain reads EPEVTQTPSHQVTQMGQEVILRCVPISNHLYFYWYRQILGQKVEFLVSFYNNEISEKSEIFDDQFSVERPDGSNFTLKIRSTKLEDSAMYFCASRAWTSTYEQYFGPGTRLTVT.